This entry describes one TCR beta chain. Original processing notes: Estimation of nucleated cell counts relied on the amplification of reference gene primers. The assay was immunoSEQ multiplex PCR, and TCRdb's table has in-frame clones only and misses some. Clonal size and the V and J genes are those of that table, whereas D and trimming came from the DNA. The table has fewer than 65,000 clones, roughly 85% seen once. The entry originates in a study of blood T cell repertoires in COVID-19. On the study more broadly: There were acute and convalescent COVID-19 samples, and they came from the United States, Italy and Spain. PBMCs, B-cell-depleted T cells, or T cells provided the cDNA or gDNA that made up the material.

The CDR3 has 14 residues. Trimming took off 0 bases at V and 2 bases at J, with 9 bases between the two ends. CDR1 SGHNT and CDR2 YYREEE come from the germline V gene (reference sequence). The chain joins TRBV5-4 to TRBJ2-7, with D perhaps TRBD1 (5 bases). The origin of this receptor is a man between 65 and 85 years old with acute or convalescent COVID-19. Sequencing was done on a sample of peripheral blood. The CDR3 DNA is TGTGCCAGCAGCTTGGCGCAGGGAACCTACGAGCAGTACTTC. Translation gives CASSLAQGTYEQYF.